This T cell receptor (beta chain) is from a study of blood T cell repertoires in COVID-19. Clones were sequenced by immunoSEQ multiplex PCR, and TCRdb holds only the in-frame ones, with some missing. The sample lists over 350,000 clones, approximately 91% occurring once. The TCR originated in a woman between 40 and 55 years old who had been exposed to COVID-19. What was sequenced was PBMCs or T cells enriched from blood (not recorded which).

The CDR3: CASSLGQHTEAFF. The CDR3 DNA reads TGTGCCAGCAGTCTTGGACAGCACACTGAAGCTTTCTTT. The J gene is TRBJ1-1, the V gene TRBV6-5, with a possible D match to TRBD1 (6 bases). V lost 5 bases and J 3 bases, leaving 10 bases between the germline ends. Germline assignment: CDR1 MNHEY and CDR2 SVGAGI. There are 13 residues in the CDR3.